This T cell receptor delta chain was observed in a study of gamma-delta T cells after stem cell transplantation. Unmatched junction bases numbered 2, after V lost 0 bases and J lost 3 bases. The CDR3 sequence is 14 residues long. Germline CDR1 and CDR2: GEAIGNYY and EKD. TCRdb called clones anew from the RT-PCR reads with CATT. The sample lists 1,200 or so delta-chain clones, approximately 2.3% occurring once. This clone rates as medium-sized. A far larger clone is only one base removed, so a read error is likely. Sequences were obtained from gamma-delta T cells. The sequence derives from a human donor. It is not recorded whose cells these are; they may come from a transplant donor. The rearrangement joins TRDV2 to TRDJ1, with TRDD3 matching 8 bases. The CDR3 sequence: CACDTRGIADKLIF. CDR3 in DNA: TGTGCCTGTGACACCAGGGGGATAGCCGATAAACTCATCTTT.